This TCR beta chain derives from a study of blood T cell repertoires in COVID-19. Germline V gene sequence: CDR1 SGHRS, CDR2 YFSETQ. Trimming shortened V by 1 base and J by 1 base, and 14 bases separated the two germline ends. The CDR3 is made up of 16 amino acids. Assay: immunoSEQ multiplex PCR; the TCRdb copy retains only in-frame clones and omits some. This table has approximately 100,000 clones, 80% to 90% appearing once. Sequencing was carried out using peripheral blood. The rearrangement uses TRBV5-1 and TRBJ1-1; no firm D call. The receptor's source is a human donor in a cohort sampled during active COVID-19. CDR3 sequence (DNA): TGCGCCAGCAGCTTGTACGGAGCCGGTACGAACACTGAAGCTTTCTTT. This gives the protein CASSLYGAGTNTEAFF.